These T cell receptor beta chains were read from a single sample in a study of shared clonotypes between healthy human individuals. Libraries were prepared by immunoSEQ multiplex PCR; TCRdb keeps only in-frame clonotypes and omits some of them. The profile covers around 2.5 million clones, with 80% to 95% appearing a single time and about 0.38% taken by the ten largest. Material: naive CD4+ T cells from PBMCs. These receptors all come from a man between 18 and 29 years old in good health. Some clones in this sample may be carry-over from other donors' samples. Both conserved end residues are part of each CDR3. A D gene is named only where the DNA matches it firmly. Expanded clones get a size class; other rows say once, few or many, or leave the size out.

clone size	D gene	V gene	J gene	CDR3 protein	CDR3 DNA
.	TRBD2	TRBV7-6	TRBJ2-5	CASSHWRERQETQYF	TGTGCCAGCAGCCATTGGCGGGAGCGCCAAGAGACCCAGTACTTC
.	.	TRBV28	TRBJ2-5	CASRVSVKETQYF	TGTGCCAGCAGGGTTAGCGTAAAAGAGACCCAGTACTTC
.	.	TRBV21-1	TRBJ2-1	CASSKRTSGRYEQFF	TGTGCCAGCAGCAAAAGGACTAGCGGGAGGTATGAGCAGTTCTTC
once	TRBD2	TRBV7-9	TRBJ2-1	CASSLGGLAGVDEQFF	TGTGCCAGCAGCTTAGGAGGACTAGCGGGAGTCGATGAGCAGTTCTTC
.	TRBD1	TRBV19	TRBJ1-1	CASSTRAGQGFNTEAFF	TGTGCCAGTAGTACTCGGGCGGGACAGGGGTTTAACACTGAAGCTTTCTTT
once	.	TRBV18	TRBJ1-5	CASSPSGGNQPQHF	TGTGCCAGCTCACCCAGTGGGGGCAATCAGCCCCAGCATTTT
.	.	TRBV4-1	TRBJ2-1	CASSQVYGSWNEQFF	TGCGCCAGCAGCCAAGTTTACGGGAGCTGGAATGAGCAGTTCTTC
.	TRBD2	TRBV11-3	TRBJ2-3	CASSLGAGVVADTQYF	TGTGCCAGCAGCTTAGGTGCGGGAGTCGTCGCAGATACGCAGTATTTT
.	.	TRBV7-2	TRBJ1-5	CASSLAQISNQPQHF	TGTGCCAGCAGCTTAGCCCAGATTAGCAATCAGCCCCAACATTTT
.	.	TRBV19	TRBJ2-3	CASTRVGVTDTQYF	TGTGCCAGTACCAGGGTAGGGGTCACAGATACGCAGTATTTT
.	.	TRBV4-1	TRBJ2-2	CASSHPGWLSPGELFF	TGCGCCAGCAGCCACCCCGGGTGGCTATCCCCCGGGGAGCTGTTTTTT
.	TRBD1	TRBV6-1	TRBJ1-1	CASSDLGQARLAFF	TGTGCCAGCAGTGACTTGGGACAGGCTCGTTTAGCTTTCTTT
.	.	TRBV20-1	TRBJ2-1	CSARVAPPQFF	TGCAGTGCCAGAGTTGCACCTCCACAGTTCTTC
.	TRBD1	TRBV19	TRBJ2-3	CASSMVTGGTDTQYF	TGTGCCAGTAGTATGGTGACAGGGGGCACCGATACGCAGTATTTT
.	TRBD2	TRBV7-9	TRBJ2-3	CASSPWTSGRGAPDTQYF	TGTGCCAGCAGCCCGTGGACTAGCGGGAGGGGGGCCCCAGATACGCAGTATTTT
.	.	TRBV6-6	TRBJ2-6	CASTPAGANVLTF	TGTGCCAGCACCCCCGCTGGGGCCAACGTCCTGACTTTC
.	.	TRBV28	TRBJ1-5	CASTEINALRPQHF	TGTGCCAGCACCGAAATCAATGCTCTCCGGCCCCAGCATTTT
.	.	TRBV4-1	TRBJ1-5	CASSQDAGYSNQPQHF	TGCGCCAGCAGCCAAGACGCAGGATATAGCAATCAGCCCCAGCATTTT
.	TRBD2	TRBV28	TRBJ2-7	CASSLMAGGIYEQYF	TGTGCCAGCAGCCTGATGGCGGGAGGCATCTACGAGCAGTACTTC
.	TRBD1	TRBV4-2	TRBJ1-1	CASSQLPGQGAEYTEAFF	TGTGCCAGCAGCCAACTGCCCGGACAGGGGGCCGAGTACACTGAAGCTTTCTTT
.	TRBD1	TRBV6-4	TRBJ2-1	CASSTDRGSEQFF	TGTGCCAGCAGTACGGACAGGGGCAGCGAGCAGTTCTTC
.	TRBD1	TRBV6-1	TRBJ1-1	CASSVSGQGNTEAFF	TGTGCCAGCAGTGTCTCGGGACAGGGGAATACTGAAGCTTTCTTT
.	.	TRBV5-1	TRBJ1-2	CASSLGAGTAYGYTF	TGCGCCAGCAGCTTGGGGGCAGGAACAGCCTATGGCTACACCTTC
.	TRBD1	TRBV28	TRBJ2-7	CASSFGTGFTYEQYF	TGTGCCAGCAGTTTTGGGACAGGGTTTACCTACGAGCAGTACTTC
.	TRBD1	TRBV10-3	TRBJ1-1	CAISESTGDTEAFF	TGTGCCATCAGTGAGAGTACAGGGGACACTGAAGCTTTCTTT
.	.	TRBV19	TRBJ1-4	CASNGGPDEKLFF	TGTGCCAGTAATGGGGGGCCGGACGAAAAACTGTTTTTT
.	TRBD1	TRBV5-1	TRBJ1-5	CASSPSPGQGRSNQPQHF	TGCGCCAGCAGCCCTAGTCCGGGACAGGGTCGGTCCAATCAGCCCCAGCATTTT
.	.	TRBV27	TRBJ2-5	CASSSPSMGEETQYF	TGTGCCAGCAGTTCCCCGAGTATGGGAGAAGAGACCCAGTACTTC
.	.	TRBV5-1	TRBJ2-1	CASSLAGLTTYNEQFF	TGCGCCAGCAGCTTGGCAGGACTTACAACCTACAATGAGCAGTTCTTC
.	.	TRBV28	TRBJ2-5	CASSLLGARKTQYF	TGTGCCAGCAGTCTCCTGGGGGCGCGGAAGACCCAGTACTTC
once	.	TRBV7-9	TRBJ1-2	CASSSESVGANTF	TGTGCCAGCAGCTCCGAGTCCGTGGGCGCCAACACCTTC
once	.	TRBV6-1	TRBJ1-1	CASTVRVSTEAFF	TGTGCCAGCACGGTCAGGGTGTCCACTGAAGCTTTCTTT
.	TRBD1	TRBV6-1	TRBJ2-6	CASSEPWDRGSGANVLTF	TGTGCCAGCAGTGAACCTTGGGACAGGGGCTCTGGGGCCAACGTCCTGACTTTC
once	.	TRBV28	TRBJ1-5	CASINAGTLSQPQHF	TGTGCCAGCATTAATGCCGGGACCCTTAGTCAGCCCCAGCATTTT
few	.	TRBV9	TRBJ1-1	CASSVAGDEAFF	TGTGCCAGCAGCGTAGCAGGGGACGAAGCTTTCTTT
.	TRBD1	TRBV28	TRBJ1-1	CASSGQGGTEAFF	TGTGCCAGCAGCGGACAGGGAGGTACTGAAGCTTTCTTT
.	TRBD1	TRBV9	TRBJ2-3	CASSLRRGDRGVTDTQYF	TGTGCCAGCAGCCTCCGGAGGGGGGACAGGGGCGTCACAGATACGCAGTATTTT
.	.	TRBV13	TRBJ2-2	CASSLGQGRIGAGELFF	TGTGCCAGCAGCTTAGGCCAGGGTCGGATCGGGGCCGGGGAGCTGTTTTTT
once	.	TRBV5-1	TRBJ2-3	CASSLVGGSSTDTQYF	TGCGCCAGCAGCTTGGTAGGCGGGTCAAGCACAGATACGCAGTATTTT
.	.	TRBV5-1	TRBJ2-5	CASNILGTPQETQYF	TGCGCCAGCAACATTCTAGGGACTCCCCAAGAGACCCAGTACTTC
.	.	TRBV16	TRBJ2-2	CASCQANTGELFF	TGTGCCAGCTGCCAAGCAAACACCGGGGAGCTGTTTTTT
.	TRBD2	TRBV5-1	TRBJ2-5	CASSLAGAGAQETQYF	TGCGCCAGCAGCTTGGCCGGAGCGGGGGCCCAAGAGACCCAGTACTTC
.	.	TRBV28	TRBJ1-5	CASTEVYSNQPQHF	TGTGCCAGCACCGAGGTTTATAGCAATCAGCCCCAGCATTTT
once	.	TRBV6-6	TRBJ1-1	CASSYYDREAFF	TGTGCCAGCAGTTACTACGACCGGGAAGCTTTCTTT
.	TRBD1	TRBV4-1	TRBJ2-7	CASSPLDRVEQYF	TGCGCCAGCAGCCCACTAGACAGGGTCGAGCAGTACTTC
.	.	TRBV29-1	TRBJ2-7	CSVAAGNLNYEQYF	TGCAGCGTGGCCGCCGGGAACCTGAATTACGAGCAGTACTTC
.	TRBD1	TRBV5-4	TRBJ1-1	CASSPKTGGNTEAFF	TGTGCCAGCAGCCCGAAGACAGGGGGTAACACTGAAGCTTTCTTT
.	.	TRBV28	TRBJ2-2	CASSFDNTGELFF	TGTGCCAGCAGTTTCGATAACACCGGGGAGCTGTTTTTT
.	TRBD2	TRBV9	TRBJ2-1	CASSVLRLAGGHEQFF	TGTGCCAGCAGCGTATTGAGGCTAGCGGGAGGCCATGAGCAGTTCTTC
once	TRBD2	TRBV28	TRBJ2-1	CASSPPGGGGRVGREFF	TGTGCCAGCAGCCCACCGGGCGGGGGAGGAAGGGTCGGTCGAGAGTTCTTC